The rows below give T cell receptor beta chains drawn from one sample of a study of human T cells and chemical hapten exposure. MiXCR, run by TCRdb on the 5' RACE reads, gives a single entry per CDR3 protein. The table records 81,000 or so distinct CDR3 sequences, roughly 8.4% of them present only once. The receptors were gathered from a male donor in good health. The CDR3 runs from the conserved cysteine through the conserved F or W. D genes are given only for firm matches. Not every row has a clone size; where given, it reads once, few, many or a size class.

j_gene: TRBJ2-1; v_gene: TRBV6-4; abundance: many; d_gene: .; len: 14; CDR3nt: TGTGCCAGCAGGAGGGACGCCTCCTACAATGAGCAGTTCTTC; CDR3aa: CASRRDASYNEQFF
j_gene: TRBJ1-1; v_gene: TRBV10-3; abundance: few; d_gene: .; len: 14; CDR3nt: TGTGCCATCAGTACAGGGTCGGGGAACACTGAAGCTTTCTTT; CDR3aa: CAISTGSGNTEAFF
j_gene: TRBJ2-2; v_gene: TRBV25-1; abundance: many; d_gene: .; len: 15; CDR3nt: TGTGCCAGCAGTGACAGGGCGGACTGGCGCGGGGAGCTGTTTTTT; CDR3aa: CASSDRADWRGELFF
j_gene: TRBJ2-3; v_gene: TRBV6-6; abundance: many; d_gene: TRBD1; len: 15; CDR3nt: TGTGCCAGCAGACCCCGGGACAGCCCCACAGATACGCAGTATTTT; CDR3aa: CASRPRDSPTDTQYF
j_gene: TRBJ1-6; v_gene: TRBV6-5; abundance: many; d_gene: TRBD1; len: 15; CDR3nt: TGTGCCAGCAGTAGAGGGACAGACTTAAGGTCACCCCTCCACTTT; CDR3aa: CASSRGTDLRSPLHF
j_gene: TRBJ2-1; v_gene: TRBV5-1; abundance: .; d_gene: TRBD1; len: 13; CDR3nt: TGCGCCAGCAGGGACGGGACAGTCGATGAGCAGTTCTTC; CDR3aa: CASRDGTVDEQFF
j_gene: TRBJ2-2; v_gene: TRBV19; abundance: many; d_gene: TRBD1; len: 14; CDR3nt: TGTGCCAGTAGTATTCCGACAGGGGACGGGGAGCTGTTTTTT; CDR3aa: CASSIPTGDGELFF
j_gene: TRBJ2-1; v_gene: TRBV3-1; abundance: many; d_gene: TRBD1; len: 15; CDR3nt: TGTGCCAGCAGCCAACGGGGACAGGCCGCCGATGAGCAGTTCTTC; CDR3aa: CASSQRGQAADEQFF
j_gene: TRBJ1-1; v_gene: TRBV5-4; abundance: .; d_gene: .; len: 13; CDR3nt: TGTGCCAGCAGCGACCTAATGAACACTGAAGCTTTCTTT; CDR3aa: CASSDLMNTEAFF
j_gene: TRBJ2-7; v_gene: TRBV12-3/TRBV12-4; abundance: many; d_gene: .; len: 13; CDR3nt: TGTGCCGGCAAGTACCTTAGCATGGTGGAACGGTACTTC; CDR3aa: CAGKYLSMVERYF
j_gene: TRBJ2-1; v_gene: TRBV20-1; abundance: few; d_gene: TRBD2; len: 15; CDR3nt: TGCAGTGCTAGGCTAGCGGGACCGAACTACAATGAGCAGTTCTTC; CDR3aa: CSARLAGPNYNEQFF
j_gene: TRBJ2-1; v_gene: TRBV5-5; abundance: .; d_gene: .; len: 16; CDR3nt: TGTGCCAGCAGCTTGGAGGTCCGGGTCTCCTACAATGAGCAGTTCTTC; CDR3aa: CASSLEVRVSYNEQFF
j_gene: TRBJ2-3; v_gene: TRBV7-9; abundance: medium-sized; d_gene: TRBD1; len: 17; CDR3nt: TGTGCCAGCAGCTTCCCTAGGGACAGTGGGTCCGCAGATACGCAGTATTTT; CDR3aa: CASSFPRDSGSADTQYF
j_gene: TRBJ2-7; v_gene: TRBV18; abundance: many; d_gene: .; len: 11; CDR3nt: TGTGCCAGCTCATCGAAGGAGGAGCAGTACTTC; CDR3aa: CASSSKEEQYF
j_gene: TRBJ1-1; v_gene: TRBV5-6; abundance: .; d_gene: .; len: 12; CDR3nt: TGTGCCAGCAGCTGGGGGACGGGCGAAGCTTTCTTT; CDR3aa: CASSWGTGEAFF
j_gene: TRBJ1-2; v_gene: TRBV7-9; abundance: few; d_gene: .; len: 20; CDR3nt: TGTGCCAGCAGCTTGTCGTTGCTCCCCCGGACAGACGGACTTAACTATGGCTACACCTTC; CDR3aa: CASSLSLLPRTDGLNYGYTF
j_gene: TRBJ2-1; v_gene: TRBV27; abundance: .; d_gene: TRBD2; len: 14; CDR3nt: TGTGCCAGCAGGCCCGGGGGGGGAAGGTATGAGCAGTTCTTC; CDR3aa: CASRPGGGRYEQFF
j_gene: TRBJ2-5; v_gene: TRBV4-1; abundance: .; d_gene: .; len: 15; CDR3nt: TGCGCCAGCAGCCATTTCACAGCGGCGCAAGAGACCCAGTACTTC; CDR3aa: CASSHFTAAQETQYF
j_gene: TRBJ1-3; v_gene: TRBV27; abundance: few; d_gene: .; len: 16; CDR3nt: TGTGCCAGCAGACCCCTGGCAGGGCTAGGAGGAAACACCATATATTTT; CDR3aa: CASRPLAGLGGNTIYF
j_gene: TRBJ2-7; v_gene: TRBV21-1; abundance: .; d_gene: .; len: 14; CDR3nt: TGTGCCAGCAGCAAGATACGGGGGAAGTGCGAGCAGTACTTC; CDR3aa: CASSKIRGKCEQYF
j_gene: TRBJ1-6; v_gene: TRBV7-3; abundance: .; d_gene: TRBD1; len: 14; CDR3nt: TGTGCCAGCAGCTCGACAGGGGGAAATTCACCCCTCCACTTT; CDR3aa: CASSSTGGNSPLHF
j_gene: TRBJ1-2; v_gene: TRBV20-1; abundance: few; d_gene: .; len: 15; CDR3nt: TGCAGTGCTAGTGGTGACAGCCAGGAGGGAGGCGGCTACACCTTC; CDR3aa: CSASGDSQEGGGYTF
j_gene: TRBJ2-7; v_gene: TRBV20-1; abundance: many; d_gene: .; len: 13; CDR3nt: TGCAGTGCTAGAGGTGCTTACTCCTACGAGCAGTACTTC; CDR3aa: CSARGAYSYEQYF
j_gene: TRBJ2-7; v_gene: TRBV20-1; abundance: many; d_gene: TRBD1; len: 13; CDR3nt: TGCAGTGCCGGTGGGACAGGGCCGGGCGAGCAGTACTTC; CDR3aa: CSAGGTGPGEQYF